Below are 11 T cell receptor beta chains sequenced from a single sample in a study of vaccination effects on CD4 cells after COVID-19. These receptors' antigens are unknown. ViraFEST expansion of antigen-specific CD4+ T cells with viral peptide pools preceded sequencing. Cultured cells yielded isolated CD4+ T cells after 10 to 11 days. Nobody among the vaccine recipients had prior SARS-CoV-2 infection (nucleocapsid antibodies were negative). Method: immunoSEQ multiplex PCR; TCRdb's copy keeps in-frame clones and lacks some. The sample holds about 65,000 clones, roughly four fifths seen once. This specimen consisted of CD4+ T cells from PBMCs cultured with HCoV-NL63 spike peptides, obtained before COVID-19 vaccination. The receptor source for this set is a human donor who received a COVID-19 vaccine.

The rearrangement joins TRBV5-8 to TRBJ1-5; D is perhaps TRBD1 (6 bases). The ends were cut back, 0 bases at V and 4 bases at J, with 14 bases in the middle. Germline V lookup: CDR1 SGHTS, CDR2 YDEGEE. The CDR3 is 16 amino acids. The CDR3 bases are TGTGCCAGCAGCTTGGCCGAGGGACATCAGAATCAGCCCCAGCATTTT. This gives the protein CASSLAEGHQNQPQHF.

This chain uses TRBV11-2 with TRBJ1-3; the match to TRBD1 covers 7 bases. The CDR3 contains 17 residues. Per germline, CDR1 SGHAT and CDR2 FQNNGV. With V trimmed by 1 base and J by 3 bases, 9 bases remained unmatched. The CDR3 region is CASSLVGRDRLGNTIYF. DNA for the CDR3: TGTGCCAGCAGCTTAGTCGGTCGGGACAGACTTGGAAACACCATATATTTT.

The gene calls are TRBV29-1 and TRBJ2-5; D may be TRBD1 or TRBD2 (6 bases each). Trimming shortened V by 6 bases and J by 5 bases, and 19 bases separated the two germline ends. The CDR3 is 14 residues long. Germline V gives CDR1 SQVTM, CDR2 ANQGSEA. CDR3 bases: TGCAGCGTGCCCAGGGGAGGAGGGTCGGAGACCCAGTACTTC. This encodes CSVPRGGGSETQYF.

This clone has more than one count but fewer than ten. V usage is TRBV6-1 and J usage is TRBJ1-2, with a weak D call TRBD1 (6 bases). CDR1 MNHNS and CDR2 SASEGT come from the germline V gene. V lost 2 bases and J 4 bases, leaving 23 bases between the germline ends. The CDR3 covers 18 residues. The CDR3 bases are TGTGCCAGCAGTGAATTCGGGCTGCGTATAGGGGGGACCTATGGCTACACCTTC. Translation: CASSEFGLRIGGTYGYTF.

J is TRBJ2-7 and V is TRBV27; perhaps TRBD2 as D (6 bases). With 6 bases removed from V and 6 bases from J, the gap between germline ends came to 15 bases. CDR3 length: 13 residues. Germline V CDR1 and CDR2: MNHEY, SMNVEV (reference sequence). CDR3 coding DNA: TGTGCCAGCAGCAACGGCGGGGTCTCCGAGCAGTACGTC. This gives the protein CASSNGGVSEQYV.

The table lists this clone with a few counts. The chain links TRBV10-2 to TRBJ1-2; no definite D call. Looked up from germline, CDR1 is WSHSY and CDR2 is SAAADI. Trimming removed 2 bases at V and 1 base at J, with 8 bases between. The length of the CDR3 is 14 residues. The CDR3 loop is CASSEGRSNYGYTF. For the CDR3, the DNA is TGCGCCAGCAGTGAGGGGAGGAGTAACTATGGCTACACCTTC.

The V call is TRBV24-1, the J call TRBJ2-2, with D perhaps TRBD1 (6 bases). The CDR3 totals 15 residues. CDR1 and CDR2 from the germline V gene are KGHDR and SFDVKD. Trimming cost V 0 bases and J 6 bases, with 10 bases left between them. CDR3 sequence: CATSDLSRGPGELFF. CDR3 bases: TGTGCCACCAGTGATTTGAGCAGGGGACCCGGGGAGCTGTTTTTT.

The genes are TRBV28 and TRBJ1-5; no firm D call. The CDR3 covers 12 residues. V lost 1 base and J lost 6, with 4 bases in between. Per germline, CDR1 MDHEN and CDR2 SYDVKM. For the CDR3, the DNA is TGTGCCAGCAGTTTATTGGGTCAGCCCCAGCATTTT. It yields the protein CASSLLGQPQHF.

The V call is TRBV2, the J call TRBJ1-4; D ambiguous. The CDR3 has 14 amino acids. Per the germline V gene, CDR1 is SNHLY and CDR2 is FYNNEI. Trimming took 6 bases from V and 7 from J, leaving 15 bases between them. CDR3 protein: CASRGSGVGEKLFF. The CDR3 region has the DNA TGTGCCAGCAGGGGGTCCGGGGTGGGTGAAAAACTGTTTTTT.

The V gene is TRBV28, the J gene TRBJ1-2; TRBD1 matches 8 bases. Germline V gives CDR1 MDHEN, CDR2 SYDVKM. The CDR3 spans 16 residues. With 7 bases clipped from V and 5 bases from J, the junction kept 15 bases outside the gene matches. CDR3 protein: CASNLSGGVERYGYTF. CDR3 nucleotides: TGTGCCAGCAACCTGTCAGGGGGCGTCGAAAGATATGGCTACACCTTC.

About this clone itself: Other DNA sequences in this specimen translate into the identical CDR3. The V call is TRBV9, the J call TRBJ1-2, with TRBD1 identical over 7 bases. This CDR3 comprises 14 residues. The germline V gene encodes CDR1 SGDLS and CDR2 YYNGEE. Trimming at V came to 0 bases and at J to 1 base, leaving 0 bases not matched to a gene. The CDR3 DNA follows: TGTGCCAGCAGCGTAGGACAGGGTAACTATGGCTACACCTTC. Amino acid sequence: CASSVGQGNYGYTF. Full variable domain (outside the CDR3, taken from reference TRBV9 and TRBJ1-2): DSGVTQTPKHLITATGQRVTLRCSPRSGDLSVYWYQQSLDQGLQFLIQYYNGEERAKGNILERFSAQQFPDLHSELNLSSLELGDSALYFCASSVGQGNYGYTFGSGTRLTVV.